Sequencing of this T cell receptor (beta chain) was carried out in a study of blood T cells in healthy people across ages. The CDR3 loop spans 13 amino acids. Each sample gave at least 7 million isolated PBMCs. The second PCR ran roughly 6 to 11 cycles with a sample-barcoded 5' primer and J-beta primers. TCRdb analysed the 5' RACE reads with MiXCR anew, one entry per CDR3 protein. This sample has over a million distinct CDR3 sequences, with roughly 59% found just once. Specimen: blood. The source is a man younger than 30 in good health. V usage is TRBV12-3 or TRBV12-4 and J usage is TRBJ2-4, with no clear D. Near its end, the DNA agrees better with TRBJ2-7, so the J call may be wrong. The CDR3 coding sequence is TGTGCCAGCAGTTTGGCCAGCGAGTACGAGCAGTACTTC. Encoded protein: CASSLASEYEQYF.